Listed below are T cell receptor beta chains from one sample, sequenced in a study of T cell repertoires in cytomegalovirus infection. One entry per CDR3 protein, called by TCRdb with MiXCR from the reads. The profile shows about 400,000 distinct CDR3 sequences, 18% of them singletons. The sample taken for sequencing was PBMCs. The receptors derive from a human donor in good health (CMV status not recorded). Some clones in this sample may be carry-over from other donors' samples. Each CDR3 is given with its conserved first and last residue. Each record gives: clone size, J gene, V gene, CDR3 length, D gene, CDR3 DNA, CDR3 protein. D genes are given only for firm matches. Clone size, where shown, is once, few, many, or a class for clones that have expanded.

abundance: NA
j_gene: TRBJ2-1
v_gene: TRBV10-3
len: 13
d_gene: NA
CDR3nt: TGTGCCATCACCGGGGTTGGATACAATGAGCAGTTCTTC
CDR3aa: CAITGVGYNEQFF

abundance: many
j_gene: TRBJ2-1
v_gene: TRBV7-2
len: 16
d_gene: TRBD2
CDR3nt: TGTGCCAGCAGCTCAATACTAGCGGGAGGATACAATGAGCAGTTCTTC
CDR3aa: CASSSILAGGYNEQFF

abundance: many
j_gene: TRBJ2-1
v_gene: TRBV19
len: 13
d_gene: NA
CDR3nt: TGTGCCAGTAGTATTCGGGGGCTACGAGAGCAGTTCTTC
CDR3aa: CASSIRGLREQFF

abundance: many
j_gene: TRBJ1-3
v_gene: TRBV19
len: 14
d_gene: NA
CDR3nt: TGTGCCAGCGGGATCGTGGGCAGGGCAAACACCATATATTTT
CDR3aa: CASGIVGRANTIYF

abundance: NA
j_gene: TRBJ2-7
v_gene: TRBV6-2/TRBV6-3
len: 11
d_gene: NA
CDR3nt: TGTGCCAGCGCCCGGGAATACGAGCAGTACTTC
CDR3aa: CASAREYEQYF

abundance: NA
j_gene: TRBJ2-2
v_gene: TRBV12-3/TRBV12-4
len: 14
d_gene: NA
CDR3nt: TGTGCCAGCAGTTTCGGCACTAACACCGGGGCGCTGTTTTTT
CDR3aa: CASSFGTNTGALFF

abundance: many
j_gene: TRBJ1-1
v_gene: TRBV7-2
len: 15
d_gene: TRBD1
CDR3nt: TGTGCCAGCAGCCTCCTAGGGGGACAGTACACTGAAGCTTTCTTT
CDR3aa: CASSLLGGQYTEAFF

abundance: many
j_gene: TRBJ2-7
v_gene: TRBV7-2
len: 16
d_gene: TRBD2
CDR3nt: TGTGCCAGCAGCGCCGGACTAGCGGGAGGAGAGAACGAGCAGTACTTC
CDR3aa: CASSAGLAGGENEQYF

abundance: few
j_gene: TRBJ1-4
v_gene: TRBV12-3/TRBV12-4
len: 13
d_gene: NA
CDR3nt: TGTGCCAGCAGTTTCCAGGGGTTTGAAAAACTGTTTTTT
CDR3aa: CASSFQGFEKLFF

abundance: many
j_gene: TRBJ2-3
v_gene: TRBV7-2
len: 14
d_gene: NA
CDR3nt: TGTGCCAGCAGCTTAAGAACAGGCACAGATACGCAGTATTTT
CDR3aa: CASSLRTGTDTQYF

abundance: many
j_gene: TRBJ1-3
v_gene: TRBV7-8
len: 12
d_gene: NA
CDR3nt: TGTGCCAGCAGCTTTAGCGGAAACACCATATATTTT
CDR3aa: CASSFSGNTIYF

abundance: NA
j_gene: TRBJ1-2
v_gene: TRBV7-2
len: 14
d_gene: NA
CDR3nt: TGTGCCAGCAGCTTGGGGGGGGAAGCTACGGGCTACACCTTC
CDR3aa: CASSLGGEATGYTF

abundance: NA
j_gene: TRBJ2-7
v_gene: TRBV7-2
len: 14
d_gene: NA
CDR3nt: TGTGCCAGCAGCGCGGGATCGGGGCCCTACGAGCAGTACTTC
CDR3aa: CASSAGSGPYEQYF

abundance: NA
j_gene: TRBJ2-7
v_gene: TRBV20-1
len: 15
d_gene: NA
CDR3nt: TGCAGTGCTAGTATTACTGCGGGACGCTCCTACGAGCAGTACTTC
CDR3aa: CSASITAGRSYEQYF

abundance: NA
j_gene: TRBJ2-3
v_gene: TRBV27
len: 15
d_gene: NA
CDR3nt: TGTGCCAGCAGTTTACCAGCGCATGGCACAGATACGCAGTATTTT
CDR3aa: CASSLPAHGTDTQYF

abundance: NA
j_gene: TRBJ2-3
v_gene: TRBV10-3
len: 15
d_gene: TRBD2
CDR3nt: TGTGCCATCAGAACACTAGCGGGGGGGCTGAGTACGCAGTATTTT
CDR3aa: CAIRTLAGGLSTQYF

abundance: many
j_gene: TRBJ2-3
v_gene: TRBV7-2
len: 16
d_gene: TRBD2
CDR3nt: TGTGCCAGCAGCTTGGGAGCTAGCGGTATAAGAGATACGCAGTATTTT
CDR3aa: CASSLGASGIRDTQYF

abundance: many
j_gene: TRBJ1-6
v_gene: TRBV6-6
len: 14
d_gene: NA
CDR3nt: TGTGCCAGCAGTTACCGAGACTCTAATTCACCCCTCCACTTT
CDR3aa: CASSYRDSNSPLHF

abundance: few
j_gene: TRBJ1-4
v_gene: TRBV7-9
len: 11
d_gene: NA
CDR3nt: TGTGCCAGCAGCTCCCGGGACCGCCTGTTTTTT
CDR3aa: CASSSRDRLFF

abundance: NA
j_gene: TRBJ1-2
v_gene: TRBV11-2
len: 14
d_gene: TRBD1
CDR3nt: TGTGCCAGCAGCTTCCGGGACAGGGATGATGGCTACACCTTC
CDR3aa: CASSFRDRDDGYTF

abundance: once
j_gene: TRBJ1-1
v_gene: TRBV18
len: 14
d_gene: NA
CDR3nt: TGTGCCAGCAGGATCGGAGAAATGAACACTGAAGCTTTCTTT
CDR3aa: CASRIGEMNTEAFF

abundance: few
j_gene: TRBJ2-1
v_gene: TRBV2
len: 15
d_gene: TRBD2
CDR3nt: TGTGCCAGCAGTGAAGAGGTAGCGGGGAATCATGAGCAGTTCTTC
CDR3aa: CASSEEVAGNHEQFF

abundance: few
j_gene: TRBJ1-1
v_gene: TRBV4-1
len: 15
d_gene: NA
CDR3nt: TGCGCCAGCAGCCAACTCGACGGCGCGCGCACTGAAGCTTTCTTT
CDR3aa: CASSQLDGARTEAFF

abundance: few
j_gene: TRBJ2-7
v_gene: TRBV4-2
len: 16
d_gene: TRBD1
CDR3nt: TGTGCCAGCAGCCATCAAAGGACAGGGATCCCCTACGAGCAGTACTTC
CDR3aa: CASSHQRTGIPYEQYF

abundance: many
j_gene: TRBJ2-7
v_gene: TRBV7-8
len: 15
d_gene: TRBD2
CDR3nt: TGTGCCAGCAGCTTAAGATGGACTAGCATAGACGAGCAGTACTTC
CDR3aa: CASSLRWTSIDEQYF

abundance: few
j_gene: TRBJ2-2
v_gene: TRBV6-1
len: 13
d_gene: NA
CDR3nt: TGTGCCAGCATTGGGGAGAACACCGGGGAGCTGTTTTTT
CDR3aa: CASIGENTGELFF

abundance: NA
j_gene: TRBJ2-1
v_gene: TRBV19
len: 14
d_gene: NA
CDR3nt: TGTGCCACCGCAGCGGGCCATTCCTACAATGAGCAGTTCTTC
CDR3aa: CATAAGHSYNEQFF

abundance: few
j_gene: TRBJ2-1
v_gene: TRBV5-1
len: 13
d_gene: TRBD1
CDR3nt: TGCGCCAGCGGACGGGACAGCCACAATGAGCAGTTCTTC
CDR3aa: CASGRDSHNEQFF

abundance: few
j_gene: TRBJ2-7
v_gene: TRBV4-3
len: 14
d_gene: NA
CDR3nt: TGCGCCAGCAGCCGAGGATCAAGCTCCTACGAGCAGTACTTC
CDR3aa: CASSRGSSSYEQYF

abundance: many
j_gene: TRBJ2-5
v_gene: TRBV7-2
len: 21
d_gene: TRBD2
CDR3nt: TGTGCCAGCAGCTTAAGATATGGGCTAGCGGGAATATCGACACCGCAAGAGACCCAGTACTTC
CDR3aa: CASSLRYGLAGISTPQETQYF

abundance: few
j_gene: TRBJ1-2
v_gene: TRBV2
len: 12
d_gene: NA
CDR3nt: TGTGCCAGTCGCAGACTTTGGTATGGCTACACCTTC
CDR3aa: CASRRLWYGYTF

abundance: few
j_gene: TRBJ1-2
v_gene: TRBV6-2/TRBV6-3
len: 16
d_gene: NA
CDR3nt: TGTGCCAGCAGCCCCGGACCCCGAAGGACAAGGGAAGGCTACACCTTC
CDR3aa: CASSPGPRRTREGYTF

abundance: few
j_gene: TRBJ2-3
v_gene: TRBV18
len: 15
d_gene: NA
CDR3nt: TGTGCCAGCTCACCACCTACCCGACCGGCAGATACGCAGTATTTT
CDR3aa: CASSPPTRPADTQYF

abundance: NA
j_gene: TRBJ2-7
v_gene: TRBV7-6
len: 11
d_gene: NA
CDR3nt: TGTGCCAGCAGCACAGGAAACGAGCAGTACTTC
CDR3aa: CASSTGNEQYF

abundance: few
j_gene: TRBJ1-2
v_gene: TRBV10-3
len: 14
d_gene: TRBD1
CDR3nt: TGTGCCATCATGGGGACAGGGGCCTCCGCGGGCTACACCTTC
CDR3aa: CAIMGTGASAGYTF

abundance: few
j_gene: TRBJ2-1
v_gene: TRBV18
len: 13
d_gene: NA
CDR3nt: TGTGCCAGCTCACCCGGACAACGGAATGAGCAGTTCTTC
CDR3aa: CASSPGQRNEQFF

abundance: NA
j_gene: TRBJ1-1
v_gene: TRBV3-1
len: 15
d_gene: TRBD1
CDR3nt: TGTGCCAGCAGCCCCTTCCGGGACAGGAACACTGAAGCTTTCTTT
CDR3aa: CASSPFRDRNTEAFF

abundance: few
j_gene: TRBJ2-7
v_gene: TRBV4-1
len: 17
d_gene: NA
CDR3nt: TGCGCCAGCAGCCAAGGGTCATGGGGGCGGAGATCCTACGAGCAGTACTTC
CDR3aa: CASSQGSWGRRSYEQYF

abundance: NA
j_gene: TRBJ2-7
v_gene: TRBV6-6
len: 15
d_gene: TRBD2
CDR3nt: TGTGCCAGCAGTTATGAGCGGGAGAGTAGGGACGAGCAGTACTTC
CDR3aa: CASSYERESRDEQYF

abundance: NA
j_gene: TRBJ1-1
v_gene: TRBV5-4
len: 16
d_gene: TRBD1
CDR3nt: TGTGCCAGCAGCTCGAGGACAGGGGGCCTGAACACTGAAGCTTTCTTT
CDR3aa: CASSSRTGGLNTEAFF

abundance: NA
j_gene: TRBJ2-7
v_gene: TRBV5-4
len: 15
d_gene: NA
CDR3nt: TGTGCCAGCAGCTTGGGATGGGGGGCGCGGTACGAGCAGTACTTC
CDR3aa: CASSLGWGARYEQYF

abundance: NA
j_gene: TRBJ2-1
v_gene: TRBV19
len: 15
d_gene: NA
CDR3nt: TGTGCCAGTAGTATATTAAGGGTAGGGGCCGATGAGCAGTTCTTC
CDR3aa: CASSILRVGADEQFF

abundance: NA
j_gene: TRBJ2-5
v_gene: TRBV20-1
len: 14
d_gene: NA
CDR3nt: TGCAGTGCGACAGTAGTACGAACACAAGAGACCCAGTACTTC
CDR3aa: CSATVVRTQETQYF

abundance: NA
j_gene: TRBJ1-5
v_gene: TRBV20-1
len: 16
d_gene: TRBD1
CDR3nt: TGCAGTGCTAGAGATCTTCAGGGGGGAAGCAATCAGCCCCAGCATTTT
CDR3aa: CSARDLQGGSNQPQHF

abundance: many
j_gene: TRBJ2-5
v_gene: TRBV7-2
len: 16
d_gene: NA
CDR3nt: TGTGCCAGCAGCCCCCGGGGAGCGGGTTCCAGGGAGACCCAGTACTTC
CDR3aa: CASSPRGAGSRETQYF

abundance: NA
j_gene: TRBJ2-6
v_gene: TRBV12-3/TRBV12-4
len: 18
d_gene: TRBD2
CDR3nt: TGTGCCAGCAGCTCGGGGGGAGGGCGCCACTCTGGGGCCAACGTCCTGACTTTC
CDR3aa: CASSSGGGRHSGANVLTF

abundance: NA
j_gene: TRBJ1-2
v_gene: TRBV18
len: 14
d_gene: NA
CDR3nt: TGTGCCAGCTCACCCGAGAATTCGGCCTATGGCTACACCTTC
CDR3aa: CASSPENSAYGYTF

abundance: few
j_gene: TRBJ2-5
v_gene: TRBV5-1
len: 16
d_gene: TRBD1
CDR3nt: TGCGCCAGCAGCCGCGGGGACAGGGGTCCCCAAGAGACCCAGTACTTC
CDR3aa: CASSRGDRGPQETQYF

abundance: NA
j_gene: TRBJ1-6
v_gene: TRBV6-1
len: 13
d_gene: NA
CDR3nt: TGTGCCAGCAGGGGAGGCTTAGTTTCACCCCTCCACTTT
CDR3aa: CASRGGLVSPLHF

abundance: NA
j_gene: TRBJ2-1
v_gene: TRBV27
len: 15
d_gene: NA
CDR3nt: TGTGCCAGCAGTTTATTAGCCGGGAGTTTCAATGAGCAGTTCTTC
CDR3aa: CASSLLAGSFNEQFF

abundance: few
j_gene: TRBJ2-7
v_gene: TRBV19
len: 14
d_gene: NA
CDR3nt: TGTGCCAGTAGTCCCTACCCACTAGGCCGCGAGCAGTACTTC
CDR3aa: CASSPYPLGREQYF

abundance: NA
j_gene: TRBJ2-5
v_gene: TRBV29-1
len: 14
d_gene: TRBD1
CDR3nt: TGCAGCGTCGCTCCAGGGGGCTCAGGGGAGACCCAGTACTTC
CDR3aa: CSVAPGGSGETQYF

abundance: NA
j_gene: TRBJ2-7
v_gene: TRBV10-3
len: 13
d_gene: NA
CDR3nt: TGTGCCATCAGTCAGACCCCTACCTACGAGCAGTACTTC
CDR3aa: CAISQTPTYEQYF

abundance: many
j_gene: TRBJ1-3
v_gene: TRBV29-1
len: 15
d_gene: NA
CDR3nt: TGCAGCGCGAGGGGTGGGAGTAACTCTGGAAACACCATATATTTT
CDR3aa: CSARGGSNSGNTIYF

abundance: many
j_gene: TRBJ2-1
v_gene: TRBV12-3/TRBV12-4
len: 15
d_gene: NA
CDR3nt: TGTGCCAGCAGTTTATTTAGAGGAGGCTACAATGAGCAGTTCTTC
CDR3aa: CASSLFRGGYNEQFF